Sequencing of this T cell receptor beta chain was carried out in a study of CD8 T cells in ankylosing spondylitis. Study-wide results and limits: Reportedly, matched ankylosing spondylitis synovial fluid was significantly enriched for disease-linked clones. Before this, some motif variants had been reported in reactive arthritis synovial fluid and blood. Disease-linked clones proved CD8+ and comparatively uncommon in peripheral blood. The study identified a TCR beta motif of under 10 highly homologous variants that appeared characteristic of ankylosing spondylitis blood.

With molecular barcodes, quantitative 5'-RACE was used to make the TCR beta libraries. TCRdb reprocessed the 5' RACE reads via MiXCR and lists one record per CDR3 protein. The sample includes roughly 670,000 distinct CDR3 sequences, around 17% of them seen just once. The CDR3 is 12 amino acids. In germline, CDR1 is SQVTM, CDR2 ANQGSEA. The V segment lost 7 bases and the J segment 5 bases; nucleotides outside the gene matches: 3. The sample holds one count of this clonotype. What it binds is unknown. This may come from a read error, since a much larger clone is one base off. Without the conserved terminal phenylalanine or tryptophan, this CDR3 likely stems from a read error.

The clonotype comes from a male donor with ankylosing spondylitis. The chain employs TRBV29-1 and TRBJ2-1; TRBD2 agrees at 9 bases. The sample comprised blood, either unsorted or a sorted T cell fraction (not recorded which). DNA for the CDR3: TGCAGCGCGCTAGCGGGAAACAATGAGCAGTTCTCC. This encodes CSALAGNNEQFS.